The rows below give T cell receptor beta chains drawn from one sample of a study of naive and memory T cell subsets. TCRdb ran MiXCR on the UMI-ligation and nested PCR reads and lists one entry per CDR3 protein. The sample has around 37,000 distinct CDR3 sequences; approximately 10% are singletons. The material was skin, obtained from a tuberculin skin test site. These receptors were taken from an adult in good health. Both conserved end residues are part of each CDR3. Each record gives: V gene, D gene, CDR3 length, clone size, J gene, CDR3 DNA, CDR3 protein. D genes are given only for firm matches. The size entry is marked missing in some rows and otherwise reads once, few, many or a size class.

V gene: TRBV3-1; D gene: TRBD1; CDR3 length: 14; clone size: many; J gene: TRBJ2-7; CDR3 DNA: TGTGCCAGCAGCCACCTGGACAGGGTCTACGAGCAGTACTTC; CDR3 protein: CASSHLDRVYEQYF
V gene: TRBV28; D gene: TRBD2; CDR3 length: 18; clone size: -; J gene: TRBJ2-3; CDR3 DNA: TGTGCCAGCAGTTCCCTAGCGGCTGGCGAACAAAACACAGATACGCAGTATTTT; CDR3 protein: CASSSLAAGEQNTDTQYF
V gene: TRBV4-2; D gene: TRBD2; CDR3 length: 15; clone size: many; J gene: TRBJ2-1; CDR3 DNA: TGTGCCAGCAGCCTGGCAGCGGGGGGTCACAATGAGCAGTTCTTC; CDR3 protein: CASSLAAGGHNEQFF
V gene: TRBV19; D gene: -; CDR3 length: 17; clone size: few; J gene: TRBJ1-3; CDR3 DNA: TGTGCCAGTAGCACCCCGGGACATCGGCTGAGGGGAAACACCATATATTTT; CDR3 protein: CASSTPGHRLRGNTIYF
V gene: TRBV11-2; D gene: TRBD2; CDR3 length: 18; clone size: -; J gene: TRBJ2-1; CDR3 DNA: TGTGCCAGCAGCTTATTAGCGGGGGCCCCAAGCTCCTACAATGAGCAGTTCTTC; CDR3 protein: CASSLLAGAPSSYNEQFF
V gene: TRBV20-1; D gene: TRBD1; CDR3 length: 18; clone size: few; J gene: TRBJ2-7; CDR3 DNA: TGCAGTGCTAGACTTGCTACTTTGACAGGGTCGAGTTCCTACGAGCAGTACTTC; CDR3 protein: CSARLATLTGSSSYEQYF
V gene: TRBV5-1; D gene: -; CDR3 length: 14; clone size: few; J gene: TRBJ2-5; CDR3 DNA: TGCGCCAGCAGCTTGGGTGGGTACCAAGAGACCCAGTACTTC; CDR3 protein: CASSLGGYQETQYF
V gene: TRBV12-5; D gene: -; CDR3 length: 16; clone size: few; J gene: TRBJ1-1; CDR3 DNA: TGTGCTAGTGGTTTGGTTGTGGGCCCACTGAACACTGAAGCTTTCTTT; CDR3 protein: CASGLVVGPLNTEAFF
V gene: TRBV12-3/TRBV12-4; D gene: -; CDR3 length: 15; clone size: many; J gene: TRBJ2-3; CDR3 DNA: TGTGCCAGCAGTCCCTCTAGCGCTGGCACAGATACGCAGTATTTT; CDR3 protein: CASSPSSAGTDTQYF
V gene: TRBV28; D gene: -; CDR3 length: 14; clone size: -; J gene: TRBJ1-4; CDR3 DNA: TGTGCCAGCAGTGACGCAGGGTCGACTGAAAAACTGTTTTTT; CDR3 protein: CASSDAGSTEKLFF
V gene: TRBV9; D gene: -; CDR3 length: 16; clone size: -; J gene: TRBJ1-2; CDR3 DNA: TGTGCCAGCAGCGCCTCCGGTGGTTCCCCGGGCTATGGCGACACCTTC; CDR3 protein: CASSASGGSPGYGDTF
V gene: TRBV9; D gene: -; CDR3 length: 14; clone size: -; J gene: TRBJ2-5; CDR3 DNA: TGTGCCAGCAGCGTAGGGGGGGGCCGAGAGACCCAGTACTTC; CDR3 protein: CASSVGGGRETQYF
V gene: TRBV3-1; D gene: -; CDR3 length: 12; clone size: few; J gene: TRBJ2-7; CDR3 DNA: TGTGCCAGCAGCCAAGAACGGGGCGAGCAGTACTTC; CDR3 protein: CASSQERGEQYF
V gene: TRBV4-2; D gene: -; CDR3 length: 14; clone size: once; J gene: TRBJ2-1; CDR3 DNA: TGTGCCAGCAGCCGCTCTAGACGATACAATGAGCAGTTCTTC; CDR3 protein: CASSRSRRYNEQFF
V gene: TRBV5-6; D gene: -; CDR3 length: 15; clone size: few; J gene: TRBJ2-1; CDR3 DNA: TGTGCCAGCAGCTTGATGGAAGGGGCTGGGAATGAGCAGTTCTTC; CDR3 protein: CASSLMEGAGNEQFF
V gene: TRBV28; D gene: -; CDR3 length: 13; clone size: many; J gene: TRBJ2-2; CDR3 DNA: TGTGCCAGCAGTCGACAGGCGGCCGGGGAGCTGTTTTTT; CDR3 protein: CASSRQAAGELFF
V gene: TRBV20-1; D gene: -; CDR3 length: 14; clone size: many; J gene: TRBJ1-2; CDR3 DNA: TGCAGTGCTCGGAAGGGAACGGGACTCGGTGGCTACACCTTC; CDR3 protein: CSARKGTGLGGYTF
V gene: TRBV20-1; D gene: -; CDR3 length: 12; clone size: many; J gene: TRBJ1-1; CDR3 DNA: TGCAGTGCTAGAGACCCGAACACTGAAGCTTTCTTT; CDR3 protein: CSARDPNTEAFF
V gene: TRBV10-3; D gene: -; CDR3 length: 14; clone size: many; J gene: TRBJ2-3; CDR3 DNA: TGTGCCATCAGTGAGTCCGGGACCGAAAATACGCAGTATTTT; CDR3 protein: CAISESGTENTQYF
V gene: TRBV6-2/TRBV6-3; D gene: -; CDR3 length: 14; clone size: few; J gene: TRBJ1-1; CDR3 DNA: TGTGCCAGCAGTTATACGTCTTCCAACACTGAAGCTTTCTTT; CDR3 protein: CASSYTSSNTEAFF
V gene: TRBV2; D gene: TRBD1; CDR3 length: 15; clone size: -; J gene: TRBJ2-1; CDR3 DNA: TGTGCCAGCAGTGAAGGGACAGGGGGCTCCAATGAGCAGTTCTTC; CDR3 protein: CASSEGTGGSNEQFF
V gene: TRBV5-1; D gene: -; CDR3 length: 18; clone size: -; J gene: TRBJ1-1; CDR3 DNA: TGCGCCAGCAGCCCGGGGGGCTGGGACACAAGACGGGTCACTGAAGCTTTCTTT; CDR3 protein: CASSPGGWDTRRVTEAFF
V gene: TRBV10-3; D gene: TRBD1; CDR3 length: 15; clone size: few; J gene: TRBJ2-2; CDR3 DNA: TGTGCCATCAATCGGGACAGAGAGAACACCGGGGAGCTGTTTTTT; CDR3 protein: CAINRDRENTGELFF
V gene: TRBV7-8; D gene: -; CDR3 length: 14; clone size: -; J gene: TRBJ2-1; CDR3 DNA: TGTGCCAGCAGCCCCAGGGTAGGGGGTCATGAGCAGTTCTTC; CDR3 protein: CASSPRVGGHEQFF
V gene: TRBV20-1; D gene: TRBD1; CDR3 length: 13; clone size: many; J gene: TRBJ1-1; CDR3 DNA: TGCAGTGCTCCCGACAGGGGAAACACTGAAGCTTTCTTT; CDR3 protein: CSAPDRGNTEAFF
V gene: TRBV2; D gene: -; CDR3 length: 15; clone size: many; J gene: TRBJ1-5; CDR3 DNA: TGTGCCAGCAGTGTAAGGAGGGATAGCAATCAGCCCCAGCATTTT; CDR3 protein: CASSVRRDSNQPQHF
V gene: TRBV11-2; D gene: TRBD1; CDR3 length: 15; clone size: many; J gene: TRBJ2-7; CDR3 DNA: TGTGCCAGCAGCCGGGACAGGGTGGGATTCTACGAGCAGTACTTC; CDR3 protein: CASSRDRVGFYEQYF
V gene: TRBV19; D gene: TRBD1; CDR3 length: 15; clone size: few; J gene: TRBJ2-7; CDR3 DNA: TGTGCCAGTAGTATCGGGACAGGGTACCCCTACGAGCAGTACTTC; CDR3 protein: CASSIGTGYPYEQYF
V gene: TRBV2; D gene: -; CDR3 length: 12; clone size: many; J gene: TRBJ1-2; CDR3 DNA: TGTGCCAGCAGCCTGGATAGCGATGGCTACACCTTC; CDR3 protein: CASSLDSDGYTF
V gene: TRBV6-2/TRBV6-3; D gene: -; CDR3 length: 16; clone size: -; J gene: TRBJ2-1; CDR3 DNA: TGTGCCAGCAGGAGAGCAGCGGTCCTCACTGGGTATGAGCAGTTCTTC; CDR3 protein: CASRRAAVLTGYEQFF
V gene: TRBV5-4; D gene: -; CDR3 length: 15; clone size: -; J gene: TRBJ2-5; CDR3 DNA: TGTGCCAGCAGCTTGGCTGGGGGGCTGGGGGAGACCCAGTACTTC; CDR3 protein: CASSLAGGLGETQYF
V gene: TRBV20-1; D gene: -; CDR3 length: 12; clone size: -; J gene: TRBJ1-2; CDR3 DNA: TGCAGTGCCGCACAGGGTGTCGATGGCTACACCTTC; CDR3 protein: CSAAQGVDGYTF
V gene: TRBV2; D gene: -; CDR3 length: 15; clone size: many; J gene: TRBJ2-5; CDR3 DNA: TGTGCCAGCAGTGAACTCGGGATTATCCAAGAGACCCAGTACTTC; CDR3 protein: CASSELGIIQETQYF
V gene: TRBV12-3/TRBV12-4; D gene: TRBD1; CDR3 length: 16; clone size: many; J gene: TRBJ2-5; CDR3 DNA: TGTGCCAGCAGCACCCGGGACAGGGGGCTTTTTGGGACCCAGTACTTC; CDR3 protein: CASSTRDRGLFGTQYF
V gene: TRBV20-1; D gene: -; CDR3 length: 13; clone size: many; J gene: TRBJ2-5; CDR3 DNA: TGCAGTGCTAGGAGGATGGGAGAAGAGACCCAGTACTTC; CDR3 protein: CSARRMGEETQYF
V gene: TRBV19; D gene: -; CDR3 length: 14; clone size: many; J gene: TRBJ2-3; CDR3 DNA: TGTGCCAGTAGTAGCGGGCGCCGCACAGATACGCAGTATTTT; CDR3 protein: CASSSGRRTDTQYF
V gene: TRBV6-1; D gene: TRBD1; CDR3 length: 15; clone size: -; J gene: TRBJ2-7; CDR3 DNA: TGTGCCAGCAGGCTGATACAGGGGGAGCCCTACGAGCAGTACTTC; CDR3 protein: CASRLIQGEPYEQYF
V gene: TRBV6-5; D gene: -; CDR3 length: 18; clone size: many; J gene: TRBJ2-7; CDR3 DNA: TGTGCCAGCAGTTACTCTTCAGGACTGGGCTCTTCTCCCTACGAGCAGTACTTC; CDR3 protein: CASSYSSGLGSSPYEQYF
V gene: TRBV12-3/TRBV12-4; D gene: -; CDR3 length: 13; clone size: many; J gene: TRBJ2-1; CDR3 DNA: TGTGCCAGCAGTTTTTCCGACTACAATGAGCAGTTCTTC; CDR3 protein: CASSFSDYNEQFF
V gene: TRBV19; D gene: -; CDR3 length: 16; clone size: few; J gene: TRBJ2-5; CDR3 DNA: TGTGCCAGTTCAAACAAATGGGGGAACCCAAACCAGACCCAGTACTTC; CDR3 protein: CASSNKWGNPNQTQYF
V gene: TRBV7-2; D gene: -; CDR3 length: 15; clone size: many; J gene: TRBJ1-1; CDR3 DNA: TGTGCCAGCAGCTTAACTACAATGTCTTGGGACGAAGCTTTCTTT; CDR3 protein: CASSLTTMSWDEAFF
V gene: TRBV10-3; D gene: TRBD2; CDR3 length: 15; clone size: few; J gene: TRBJ2-7; CDR3 DNA: TGTGCCATCAGTGAGTCAGGTGGGACTAGCCGCGAGCAGTACTTC; CDR3 protein: CAISESGGTSREQYF